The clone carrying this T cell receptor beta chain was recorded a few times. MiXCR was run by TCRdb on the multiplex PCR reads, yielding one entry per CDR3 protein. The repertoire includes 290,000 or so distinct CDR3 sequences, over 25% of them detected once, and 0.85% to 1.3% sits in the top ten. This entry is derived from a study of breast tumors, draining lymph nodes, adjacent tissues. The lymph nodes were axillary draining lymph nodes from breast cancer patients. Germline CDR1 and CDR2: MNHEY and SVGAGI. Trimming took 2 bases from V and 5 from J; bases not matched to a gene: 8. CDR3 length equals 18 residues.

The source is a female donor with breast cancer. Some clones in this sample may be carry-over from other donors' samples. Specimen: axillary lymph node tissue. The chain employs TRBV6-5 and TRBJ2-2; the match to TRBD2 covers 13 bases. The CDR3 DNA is TGTGCCAGCAGTTACCAAACTAGCGGGAGGGCCGGAACCGGGGAGCTGTTTTTT. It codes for CASSYQTSGRAGTGELFF.